The sequence of this T cell receptor (beta chain) was determined in a study of blood T cell repertoires in COVID-19. The wider study: There were acute and convalescent COVID-19 samples, and they came from the United States, Italy and Spain. The cDNA or gDNA used as material had been derived from T cells, B-cell-depleted T cells, or PBMCs.

There are 11 residues in the CDR3. V shed 6 bases and J shed 12 bases, with 14 bases lying between them. From germline, CDR1 is SNHLY and CDR2 FYNNEI. As originally analysed: Reference gene primer amplification in the assay estimated nucleated cell counts. Assay: immunoSEQ multiplex PCR; the TCRdb copy retains only in-frame clones and omits some. V and J calls and clone size come straight from that table; D and trimming were deduced from the DNA. The table lists 300,000 to 400,000 clones, approximately 91% of them singletons. The specimen sequenced was peripheral blood. V usage is TRBV2 and J usage is TRBJ1-2, with D possibly matching TRBD1 (6 bases). This sequence originates from a woman in her 70s with COVID-19, enrolled during active disease. DNA for the CDR3: TGTGCCAGCAGGGCACAGGGTTCTGACACCTTC. Its translation is CASRAQGSDTF. Based on the CDR3 plus reference TRBV2 and TRBJ1-2, the full variable domain is EPEVTQTPSHQVTQMGQEVILRCVPISNHLYFYWYRQILGQKVEFLVSFYNNEISEKSEIFDDQFSVERPDGSNFTLKIRSTKLEDSAMYFCASRAQGSDTFGSGTRLTVV.